The sequence of this T cell receptor (beta chain) was determined in a study of T cells in Graves' hyperthyroidism and ophthalmopathy. TCR beta CDR3 region amplification was performed from RNA transcripts. The HTBI primer set was used in a first-round RT-PCR of the TCR CDR3. MiXCR, applied by TCRdb to the multiplex PCR reads, yields one record per CDR3 protein. The table has approximately 640,000 distinct CDR3 sequences, around 16% seen once. The V gene lost 5 bases and the J gene lost 3 bases, with 13 bases spanning the gap. The CDR3 consists of 15 residues. Germline assignment: CDR1 MNHEY and CDR2 SVGAGI.

This TCR derives from a man in his fifties or sixties with Graves' hyperthyroidism. Sequences were obtained from blood. J is TRBJ1-4 and V is TRBV6-5; D is perhaps TRBD1 (5 bases). CDR3 protein: CASSTTGRANEKLFF. The CDR3 DNA follows: TGTGCCAGCAGTACTACGGGACGGGCTAATGAAAAACTGTTTTTT.